This TCR beta chain originates from a study of cytomegalovirus exposure and HLA in healthy donors. Study as a whole: The roughly 110 validation repertoires used the same platform as the roughly 700 first-cohort repertoires (as reported by a later analysis).

From the approximately 110-subject validation cohort, which was separate from the roughly 710-subject first cohort, the donors were drawn. This CDR3 is built from 15 residues. With 0 bases clipped from V and 2 bases from J, the junction kept 1 base outside the gene matches. CDR1 PRHDT and CDR2 FYEKMQ come from the germline V gene (reference sequence). TCRdb's table, derived via immunoSEQ multiplex PCR, lists solely in-frame clones and lacks some. The sample consists of roughly 140,000 clones, around 87% of them appearing once. Study results and caveats: Some TCR beta chains (about 180 of them) were listed as cytomegalovirus-associated.

Of note for this clone: Antigen: not known.

V is TRBV13 and J is TRBJ2-7, with TRBD1 identical over 10 bases. The origin of this receptor is a man aged 18 to 29 in good health and CMV-seropositive. Sequencing was performed on PBMCs. CDR3 amino acids: CASSLGGQGTYEQYF. The CDR3 nucleotides are TGTGCCAGCAGCTTAGGGGGACAGGGGACCTACGAGCAGTACTTC.